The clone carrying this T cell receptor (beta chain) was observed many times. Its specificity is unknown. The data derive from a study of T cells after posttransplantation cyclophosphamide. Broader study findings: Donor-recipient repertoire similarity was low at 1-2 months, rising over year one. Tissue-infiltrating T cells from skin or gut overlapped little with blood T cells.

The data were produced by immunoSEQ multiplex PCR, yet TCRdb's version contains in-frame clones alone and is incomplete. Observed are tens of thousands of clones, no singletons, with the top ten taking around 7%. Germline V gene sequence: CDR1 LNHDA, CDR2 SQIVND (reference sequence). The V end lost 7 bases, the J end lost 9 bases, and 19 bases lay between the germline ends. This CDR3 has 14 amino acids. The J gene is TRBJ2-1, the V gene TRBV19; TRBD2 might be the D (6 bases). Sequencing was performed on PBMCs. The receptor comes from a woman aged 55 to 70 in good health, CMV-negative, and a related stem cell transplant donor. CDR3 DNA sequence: TGTGCCAGTAAGGGATGGCGGGAACTGGGTGAGCAGTTCTTC. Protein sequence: CASKGWRELGEQFF.